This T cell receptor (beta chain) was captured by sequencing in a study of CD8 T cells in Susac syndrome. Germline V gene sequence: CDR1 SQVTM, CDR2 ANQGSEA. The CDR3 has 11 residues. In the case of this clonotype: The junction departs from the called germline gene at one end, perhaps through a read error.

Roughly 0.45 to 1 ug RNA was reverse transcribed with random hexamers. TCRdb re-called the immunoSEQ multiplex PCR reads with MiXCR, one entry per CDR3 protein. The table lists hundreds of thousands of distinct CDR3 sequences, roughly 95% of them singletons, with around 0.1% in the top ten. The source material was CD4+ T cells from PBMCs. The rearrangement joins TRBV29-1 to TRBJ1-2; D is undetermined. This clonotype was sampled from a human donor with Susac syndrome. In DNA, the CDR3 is TGCAGCGTTGAAGATTATAGACGCCCTACTTTC. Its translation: CSVEDYRRPTF.